A single sample gave rise to the 9 T cell receptor beta chains below, sequenced in a study of cytomegalovirus exposure and HLA in healthy donors. Vbeta (60) and Jbeta (13) primers were used in the PCR. Repertoires were generated with immunoSEQ multiplex PCR, while TCRdb's copy carries only in-frame clones and drops some. The sample lists roughly 120,000 clones, 70% to 85% seen once, with around 4% in the top ten. The sequenced material came from PBMCs. The receptor set was obtained from a human donor in good health.

The V gene is TRBV5-1, the J gene TRBJ2-5, with 9 positions matching TRBD2. The CDR3 is made up of 14 amino acids. CDR1 and CDR2 from the germline V gene are SGHRS and YFSETQ. Losses at the gene ends were 0 bases for V and 5 bases for J; bases not matched to a gene: 2. The CDR3 DNA reads TGCGCCAGCAGCTTGGGACTAGCGGTGGAGACCCAGTACTTC. This encodes CASSLGLAVETQYF.

In this sample, this clone turned up a few times. The V gene is TRBV18, the J gene TRBJ2-3, with D possibly being TRBD1 (5 bases). Trimming shortened V by 3 bases and J by 6 bases, and 10 bases separated the two germline ends. Germline-derived CDR1 and CDR2 are KGHSH and LQKENI. The CDR3 is 13 amino acids. Here the CDR3 DNA reads TGTGCCAGCTCACCCCGGAACAGGGATACGCAGTATTTT. Translating gives CASSPRNRDTQYF.

This clone was detected once. The rearrangement joins TRBV7-9 to TRBJ1-2; D gene ambiguous. This CDR3 has 14 residues. V lost 0 bases to trimming and J lost 3 bases, with 8 bases between them. Germline-derived CDR1 and CDR2 are SEHNR and FQNEAQ (reference sequence). The CDR3 sequence: CASSLAGIHYGYTF. The DNA of the CDR3 is TGTGCCAGCAGCTTAGCCGGGATCCACTATGGCTACACCTTC.

The rearrangement links TRBV28 to TRBJ1-6, with D possibly being TRBD1 (5 bases). V lost 2 bases to trimming and J lost 6 bases, with 8 bases between them. CDR3 length: 14 residues. In germline, CDR1 is MDHEN, CDR2 SYDVKM. The CDR3 bases are TGTGCCAGCAGTTTAGAAGGGGTTAATTCACCCCTCCACTTT. It is translated as CASSLEGVNSPLHF.

This chain connects TRBV18 to TRBJ1-5, with 7 bases aligning to TRBD1. CDR1 and CDR2 (germline): KGHSH, LQKENI. The CDR3 has 15 residues. Germline trimming cut 2 bases from V and 3 bases from J; bases unmatched to any gene: 4. CDR3 DNA sequence: TGTGCCAGCTCACCAAGGGGGCAGACCAATCAGCCCCAGCATTTT. Its protein product is CASSPRGQTNQPQHF.

V is TRBV5-1 and J is TRBJ2-2; 9 nucleotides line up with TRBD2. From germline, CDR1 is SGHRS and CDR2 YFSETQ. This CDR3 is built from 16 residues. The trim removed 0 bases at V and 7 bases at J, leaving 7 bases unmatched. CDR3 nucleotide sequence: TGCGCCAGCAGCTTGGATGGCGGGAGGGCCGGCGGGGAGCTGTTTTTT. Protein product: CASSLDGGRAGGELFF.

This clone turned up a few times. V is TRBV5-8 and J is TRBJ2-7; TRBD1 agrees at 8 bases. Germline V gene data show CDR1 as SGHTS and CDR2 as YDEGEE. Losses at the gene ends were 4 bases for V and 2 bases for J; bases not matched to a gene: 11. The CDR3 length is 16 residues. In nucleotides, the CDR3 is TGTGCCAGCAGCACACCGCCGGGACAGGCCCCCTACGAGCAGTACTTC. Its protein product is CASSTPPGQAPYEQYF. Full variable domain (missing parts from reference TRBV5-8 and TRBJ2-7): EAGVTQSPTHLIKTRGQQATLRCSPISGHTSVYWYQQALGLGLQFLLWYDEGEERNRGNFPPRFSGRQFPNYSSELNVNALELEDSALYLCASSTPPGQAPYEQYFGPGTRLTVT.

This rearrangement joins TRBV19 to TRBJ1-2, with no clear D. With 5 bases removed from V and 4 bases from J, the gap between germline ends came to 14 bases. This CDR3 has 14 amino acids. CDR1 and CDR2 (germline): LNHDA, SQIVND (reference sequence). The DNA of the CDR3 is TGTGCCAGTAGTTTGATAGCGAATTCCTATGGCTACACCTTC. Translating it yields CASSLIANSYGYTF. The full variable domain, in which reference TRBV19 and TRBJ1-2 provide the parts outside the CDR3, is DGGITQSPKYLFRKEGQNVTLSCEQNLNHDAMYWYRQDPGQGLRLIYYSQIVNDFQKGDIAEGYSVSREKKESFPLTVTSAQKNPTAFYLCASSLIANSYGYTFGSGTRLTVV.

The V and J genes are TRBV9 and TRBJ1-1, with TRBD1 identical over 8 bases. The V gene end was trimmed by 3 bases and the J gene end by 1 base; junction bases not matched to a gene: 5. The CDR3 covers 15 residues. Germline V CDR1 and CDR2: SGDLS, YYNGEE. CDR3 nucleotide sequence: TGTGCCAGCAGCGCCGCCGGGACAGGGAACACTGAAGCTTTCTTT. Protein product: CASSAAGTGNTEAFF.